The 5 T cell receptor beta chains below were found in one sample sequenced in a study of T cell repertoires in cytomegalovirus infection. For these receptors, no antigen is known. From the reads, TCRdb called clonotypes with MiXCR, one entry per CDR3 protein. The table shows around 710,000 distinct CDR3 sequences, with 25% to 35% occurring only once. The material sequenced was cultured CD8+ T cells from PBMCs, taken from culture after CMV antigen stimulation. The source is a human donor in good health (CMV status not recorded). Some clones in this sample may be carry-over from other donors' samples.

This chain joins TRBV5-1 and TRBJ1-1; no reliable D call. CDR3 length: 17 amino acids. V shed 0 bases and J shed 1 base, with 16 bases lying between them. Germline values: CDR1 SGHRS, CDR2 YFSETQ. The CDR3 protein is CASSLAQDGLGNTEAFF. The CDR3 DNA is TGCGCCAGCAGCTTGGCCCAGGACGGGCTAGGGAACACTGAAGCTTTCTTT.

The chain joins TRBV6-1 to TRBJ2-5; TRBD1 aligns across 7 bases. The V gene's germline CDR1 is MNHNS and CDR2 SASEGT. V was clipped by 4 bases and J by 3 bases; unmatched bases: 5. The CDR3 spans 14 residues. The CDR3 region is CASSVTGTEETQYF. The CDR3 DNA reads TGTGCCAGCAGTGTCACCGGGACAGAAGAGACCCAGTACTTC.

The chain is built from TRBV9 and TRBJ2-3, with D unclear. V was clipped by 0 bases and J by 6 bases, with 2 bases between them. Germline lookup yields CDR1 SGDLS and CDR2 YYNGEE. The length of the CDR3 is 11 residues. As DNA, the CDR3 is TGTGCCAGCAGCGTAGATGATACGCAGTATTTT. Its protein is CASSVDDTQYF.

This clonotype has a count of ten or more. V usage is TRBV7-8 and J usage is TRBJ2-4, with TRBD2 matching over 12 bases. V was pared by 4 bases and J by 3 bases, with 4 bases of the junction left unmatched. CDR3 length: 16 residues. Germline assignment: CDR1 SGHVS and CDR2 FQNEAQ. In DNA form, the CDR3 reads TGTGCCAGCAGCTCACTAGCGGGGGGACTCAAAAACATTCAGTACTTC. This sequence encodes CASSSLAGGLKNIQYF.

The chain has TRBV20-1 and TRBJ2-1; 9 nucleotides align to TRBD2. The V segment lost 4 bases and the J segment 3 bases; nucleotides outside the gene matches: 4. Germline assignment: CDR1 DFQATT and CDR2 SNEGSKA (reference sequence). The CDR3 runs 14 residues. In DNA form, the CDR3 reads TGCAGTGCTAACAGCGGGGGGATCTACAATGAGCAGTTCTTC. Translated: CSANSGGIYNEQFF.